One sample yielded the 14 T cell receptor beta chains listed below, sequenced in a study of T cell responses to AZD1222 COVID-19 vaccine. Produced via immunoSEQ multiplex PCR; TCRdb's table is partial and in-frame only. The sample yields about 150,000 clones, about 87% seen once. The starting material was peripheral blood, obtained on day 0 of AZD1222 vaccination. These TCRs come from an adult in good health.

This chain uses TRBV5-1 with TRBJ2-5; 11 bases are shared with TRBD2. Trimming took 2 bases from V and 1 from J; bases not matched to a gene: 7. The germline gives CDR1 SGHRS, CDR2 YFSETQ. The CDR3 extends over 17 amino acids. Here the CDR3 DNA reads TGCGCCAGCAGCTTCCTAGCGGGAGGAAACTCCCAAGAGACCCAGTACTTC. Translated: CASSFLAGGNSQETQYF.

This clone was observed once. The chain combines TRBV18 with TRBJ2-7; 8 nucleotides agree with TRBD1. CDR1 and CDR2 from the germline V gene are KGHSH and LQKENI. This CDR3 region has 15 residues. V was clipped by 5 bases and J by 3 bases; unmatched bases: 9. As DNA, the CDR3 is TGTGCCAGCTCAAAACCGGGACAGGTCCTCTACGAGCAGTACTTC. It codes for CASSKPGQVLYEQYF.

The chain joins TRBV3-1 (or the pseudogene TRBV3-2) to TRBJ1-1; tentatively, D is TRBD1 (5 bases). CDR1 LGHDT and CDR2 YNNKEL come from the germline V gene (reference sequence). The CDR3 contains 13 residues. V shed 4 bases and J shed 6 bases, with 12 bases lying between them. This chain's CDR3 is CASSRQGTPEAFF. Here the CDR3 DNA reads TGTGCCAGCAGCCGGCAAGGGACGCCTGAAGCTTTCTTT.

The rearrangement links TRBV10-3 to TRBJ1-1; 7 positions agree with TRBD1. The J segment lost 1 base and the V segment lost 5 bases, leaving 7 bases of the junction unmatched. The CDR3 is 15 residues long. The germline gives CDR1 ENHRY, CDR2 SYGVKD. The CDR3 nucleotides read TGTGCCATCAGTCGACAGGGCCTGCAGAACACTGAAGCTTTCTTT. Protein: CAISRQGLQNTEAFF.

V gene TRBV27 combines with J gene TRBJ2-3, with 16 nucleotides matching TRBD2. The germline V gene encodes CDR1 MNHEY and CDR2 SMNVEV (reference sequence). The CDR3 runs to 18 residues. J gave up 7 bases and V 5 bases, and 12 bases lay outside the gene matches. The CDR3 DNA follows: TGTGCCAGCAGTGAGGGACTAGCGGGAGGGGGCGTTATATATACGCAGTATTTT. This gives the protein CASSEGLAGGGVIYTQYF.

This sequence joins TRBV6-5 and TRBJ2-1; TRBD1 aligns across 9 bases. The V gene end was trimmed by 1 base and the J gene end by 1 base; junction bases not matched to a gene: 2. Germline V gives CDR1 MNHEY, CDR2 SVGAGI. The CDR3 has 16 residues. The CDR3 spells CASSYFGQGSYNEQFF. CDR3 coding DNA: TGTGCCAGCAGTTACTTTGGACAGGGGTCCTACAATGAGCAGTTCTTC.

This chain connects TRBV2 to TRBJ2-1; weak D call: TRBD1 (6 bases). This CDR3 spans 13 amino acids. The germline V gene has CDR1 SNHLY and CDR2 FYNNEI. With 4 bases removed from V and 2 bases from J, the gap between germline ends came to 6 bases. The CDR3 coding sequence is TGTGCCAGCAGTGGACAGGCCTACAATGAGCAGTTCTTC. Its translation: CASSGQAYNEQFF.

This clone was found once. This sequence joins TRBV19 and TRBJ1-2, with 8 bases matching TRBD1. This CDR3 contains 15 residues. Per the germline V gene, CDR1 is LNHDA and CDR2 is SQIVND (reference sequence). The V and J ends lost 5 bases and 6 bases, in that order; junction bases with no gene match: 11. For the CDR3, the DNA is TGTGCCAGTAGTCTCCTCGGACAGGGCACGGATGGCTACACCTTC. Translation: CASSLLGQGTDGYTF.

In nucleotides, the CDR3 is TGTGCCAGCAGCCCCACCCCGGGAGTGAACACTGAAGCTTTCTTT. The encoded protein is CASSPTPGVNTEAFF. The rearrangement joins TRBV7-2 to TRBJ1-1; no reliable D call. The length of the CDR3 is 15 residues. Germline CDR1 SGHTA, CDR2 FQGNSA. The V and J ends lost 5 bases and 0 bases respectively, with 13 bases between them.

The V gene is TRBV9, the J gene TRBJ1-1; D unresolved. Trimming shortened V by 0 bases and J by 11 bases, and 17 bases separated the two germline ends. CDR3 length: 14 residues. Germline lookup yields CDR1 SGDLS and CDR2 YYNGEE. The CDR3 DNA sequence: TGTGCCAGCAGCGTAGGTGGGAACGAGGCAAATGCTTTCTTT. As protein: CASSVGGNEANAFF.

The gene calls are TRBV10-3 and TRBJ2-7; no firm D call. CDR3 size: 13 residues. Between the trimmed V and J ends, which lost 2 bases and 1 base, there was a span of 6 bases. Germline CDR1 is ENHRY and CDR2 is SYGVKD. As DNA, the CDR3 is TGTGCCATCAGTGAGACCGAGTCCTACGAGCAGTACTTC. Residues: CAISETESYEQYF.

J is TRBJ2-4 and V is TRBV24-1; 7 bases are shared with TRBD1. Germline trimming cut 4 bases from V and 4 bases from J; bases unmatched to any gene: 3. The CDR3 sequence is 14 residues long. Germline CDR1 and CDR2: KGHDR and SFDVKD. The CDR3, as DNA: TGTGCCACCAGTGACCGGACAGGAAAAAACATTCAGTACTTC. Amino acid sequence: CATSDRTGKNIQYF.

The J gene is TRBJ2-4, the V gene TRBV6-2 or TRBV6-3; TRBD2 matches at 13 bases. The ends lost 6 bases at V and 4 bases at J; junction bases unmatched: 3. Germline CDR1 and CDR2: MNHEY and SVGEGT. The CDR3 covers 15 residues. The CDR3 loop reads CASSVTSGGKNIQYF. CDR3 coding DNA: TGTGCCAGCAGCGTGACTAGCGGGGGGAAAAACATTCAGTACTTC.

The chain couples TRBV3-1 (or the pseudogene TRBV3-2) to TRBJ2-5; tentatively, D is TRBD1 or TRBD2 (5 bases each). In germline, CDR1 is LGHDT, CDR2 YNNKEL (reference sequence). CDR3 length: 13 amino acids. Trimming took off 1 base at V and 3 bases at J, with 6 bases between the two ends. This chain's CDR3 is CASSQGGKETQYF. The CDR3 DNA reads TGTGCCAGCAGCCAAGGGGGGAAAGAGACCCAGTACTTC.